Each of the 25 T cell receptor beta chains below was sequenced from the same sample in a study of T cells in Graves' hyperthyroidism and ophthalmopathy. RNA transcripts gave rise to amplified TCR beta CDR3 regions. The study used the HTBI primer set for a first-round RT-PCR of the TCR CDR3. From the multiplex PCR reads, TCRdb called clonotypes with MiXCR, one entry per CDR3 protein. The data hold some 620,000 distinct CDR3 sequences, with roughly 15% observed a single time. Sequencing was performed on blood. These receptors all stem from a woman in her 30s with Graves' hyperthyroidism.

This clonotype was detected ten times or more. This chain connects TRBV2 to TRBJ2-1; 8 nucleotides align to TRBD2. This CDR3 contains 17 residues. The germline CDR1 and CDR2 sequences are SNHLY and FYNNEI. After removal of 2 bases from V and 8 bases from J, the junction contained 14 bases not matched to a gene. The CDR3 DNA is TGTGCCAGCAGTGAATTGATACCGGGACTAGTGATCTATGAGCAGTTCTTC. Its protein is CASSELIPGLVIYEQFF.

The sample holds a few counts of this clonotype. The chain has TRBV20-1 and TRBJ1-4; unclear D gene. V lost 5 bases and J 8 bases, leaving 12 bases between the germline ends. The CDR3 loop spans 12 amino acids. Germline-derived CDR1 and CDR2 are DFQATT and SNEGSKA (reference sequence). In DNA form, the CDR3 reads TGCAGTGCTGATACCGGGTGGGAAAAACTGTTTTTT. Its translation is CSADTGWEKLFF.

The chain combines TRBV30 with TRBJ1-1; no clear D gene. This CDR3 has 13 residues. The germline V gene encodes CDR1 GTSNPN and CDR2 SVGIG (reference sequence). The germline V and J ends were trimmed by 0 bases and 3 bases, with 8 bases remaining between them. The CDR3 bases are TGTGCCTGGAGTGTAAAGTCGGACACTGAAGCTTTCTTT. Translating it yields CAWSVKSDTEAFF.

The chain links TRBV3-1 to TRBJ2-5; no reliable D call. This CDR3 contains 13 residues. Trimming shortened V by 0 bases and J by 5 bases, and 7 bases separated the two germline ends. Germline V gene data show CDR1 as LGHDT and CDR2 as YNNKEL (reference sequence). CDR3 region: CASSQDILETQYF. CDR3 DNA: TGTGCCAGCAGCCAAGATATCCTGGAGACCCAGTACTTC.

This clonotype was counted at least ten times. The rearrangement joins TRBV30 to TRBJ2-3; tentative D call: TRBD1 (5 bases). In germline, CDR1 is GTSNPN, CDR2 SVGIG (reference sequence). V was trimmed by 2 bases and J by 6 bases, leaving 12 bases between them. The length of the CDR3 is 13 residues. CDR3 sequence: CAWSFSRADTQYF. The CDR3 DNA follows: TGTGCCTGGAGTTTTAGCAGGGCCGATACGCAGTATTTT.

The genes are TRBV29-1 and TRBJ2-4; 9 nucleotides line up with TRBD2. V was clipped by 0 bases and J by 2 bases; unmatched bases: 5. The germline V gene encodes CDR1 SQVTM and CDR2 ANQGSEA. The CDR3 length is 16 residues. Written as DNA, the CDR3 is TGCAGCGTTGAAGAGCGGGAGGGCCTGACCAAAAACATTCAGTACTTC. Protein product: CSVEEREGLTKNIQYF.

This clonotype was detected many times. In nucleotides, the CDR3 is TGTGCCAGCAGCATAACTAGCGGGAGGGGCAATGAGCAGTTCTTC. It yields the protein CASSITSGRGNEQFF. This chain joins TRBV11-2 and TRBJ2-1; 13 bases agree with TRBD2. The CDR3 extends over 15 amino acids. CDR1 is SGHAT and CDR2 is FQNNGV in the germline V gene. V dropped 5 bases and J dropped 6; count of bases not matched to a gene: 4.

The chain joins TRBV5-4 to TRBJ1-5; unclear D gene. The CDR3 extends over 15 amino acids. Germline loops: CDR1 SGHNT, CDR2 YYREEE (reference sequence). The V end lost 4 bases, the J end lost 0 bases, and 11 bases lay between the germline ends. CDR3: CASSMDGYSNQPQHF. The CDR3, as DNA: TGTGCCAGCAGCATGGACGGATATAGCAATCAGCCCCAGCATTTT.

This clonotype was observed many times. The chain recombines TRBV29-1 with TRBJ2-5; D is tentatively TRBD1 or TRBD2 (6 bases each). CDR3 size: 14 residues. V lost 4 bases and J lost 2, with 14 bases in between. Germline CDR1 reads SQVTM; CDR2 reads ANQGSEA. CDR3 in amino acids: CSVGIGGGQETQYF. The CDR3 DNA sequence: TGCAGCGTTGGAATAGGGGGAGGTCAAGAGACCCAGTACTTC. Based on the CDR3 plus reference TRBV29-1 and TRBJ2-5, the full variable domain is SAVISQKPSRDICQRGTSLTIQCQVDSQVTMMFWYRQQPGQSLTLIATANQGSEATYESGFVIDKFPISRPNLTFSTLTVSNMSPEDSSIYLCSVGIGGGQETQYFGPGTRLLVL.

This clonotype was seen a handful of times. The V call is TRBV28, the J call TRBJ2-7; TRBD2 agrees at 9 bases. V lost 4 bases, J lost 0 bases, and 4 bases stayed unmatched. Germline loops: CDR1 MDHEN, CDR2 SYDVKM. CDR3 length equals 15 residues. The CDR3 coding sequence is TGTGCCAGCAGTTCCTGGACTAGCGCCTCCTACGAGCAGTACTTC. It translates to CASSSWTSASYEQYF.

About this clonotype: This may stem from a read error, because a much larger clone lies one nucleotide away. The V gene is TRBV7-9, the J gene TRBJ2-1; the D is unclear. CDR1 and CDR2 from the germline V gene are SEHNR and FQNEAQ (reference sequence). The CDR3 runs to 15 residues. V was shortened by 5 bases and J by 6 bases, with 17 bases between the two germline ends. The CDR3 sequence is CASSRSRRLFNEQFF. The CDR3 region has the DNA TGTGCCAGCAGCCGGAGCAGGCGTCTATTCAATGAGCAGTTCTTC.

The chain couples TRBV28 to TRBJ1-2; 8 bases fit TRBD1. The junction had 5 bases not matched to a gene; V was cut back by 1 base and J by 4 bases. From germline, CDR1 is MDHEN and CDR2 SYDVKM. The CDR3 totals 15 residues. Here the CDR3 DNA reads TGTGCCAGCAGTTTATTGGACAGGGCGTCCTATGGCTACACCTTC. Translated: CASSLLDRASYGYTF.

To note about this clonotype: This may stem from a read error, because a much larger clone lies one nucleotide away. The rearrangement joins TRBV6-2 or TRBV6-3 to TRBJ2-7; D possibly corresponds to TRBD2 (6 bases). The CDR3 sequence is 15 residues long. CDR1 and CDR2 from the germline V gene are MNHEY and SVGEGT. V was clipped by 6 bases and J by 4 bases, with 19 bases between them. Here the CDR3 reads CASSLRILGGYEQYF. CDR3 sequence (DNA): TGTGCCAGCAGCTTGCGGATTCTCGGGGGTTACGAGCAGTACTTC.

This clonotype was seen ten or more times. The V gene is TRBV2, the J gene TRBJ1-1, with D hard to call. V was trimmed by 7 bases and J by 1 base, leaving 13 bases between them. Germline-derived CDR1 and CDR2 are SNHLY and FYNNEI. This CDR3 is 14 amino acids long. CDR3 region: CASKSRQSNTEAFF. CDR3 nucleotide sequence: TGTGCCAGCAAGAGTCGGCAATCGAACACTGAAGCTTTCTTT.

A few counts support this clonotype. This chain connects TRBV12-3 or TRBV12-4 to TRBJ1-4; a weak D match, TRBD1 (6 bases). This CDR3 region has 12 residues. The V and J ends lost 11 bases and 7 bases respectively, with 14 bases between them. The DNA for the CDR3 is TGTGCCGTCCGGGGGGCGGCTGAAAAACTGTTTTTT. This codes for CAVRGAAEKLFF.

Ten or more counts support this clonotype. The V call is TRBV7-3, the J call TRBJ2-1; 8 nucleotides match TRBD1. The CDR3 is 16 residues long. Looked up from germline, CDR1 is SGHTA and CDR2 is FQGTGA. Trimming cost V 6 bases and J 2 bases; bases outside gene matches: 9. CDR3 sequence (DNA): TGTGCCAGCAGTTTAGCTCAGGGGGCCGCCTACAATGAGCAGTTCTTC. This gives the protein CASSLAQGAAYNEQFF.

This clonotype has a handful of counts. CDR3 sequence reads: CASSLKSGTLYYEQYF. CDR3 DNA sequence: TGCGCCAGCAGCTTGAAAAGCGGGACCCTATACTACGAGCAGTACTTC. V and J are TRBV5-1 and TRBJ2-7; the match to TRBD2 covers 7 bases. The germline V gene has CDR1 SGHRS and CDR2 YFSETQ. After removal of 1 base from V and 3 bases from J, the junction contained 10 bases not matched to a gene. This CDR3 spans 16 amino acids.

This clonotype appeared many times. The CDR3 DNA sequence: TGTGCCAGCAGCTTCGGGACTAGAAATACGTACCCGTACGAGCAGTACTTC. Translating it yields CASSFGTRNTYPYEQYF. The J gene is TRBJ2-7, the V gene TRBV7-9; 8 bases line up with TRBD2. Trimming took 3 bases from V and 4 from J; bases not matched to a gene: 14. This CDR3 has 17 amino acids. Germline CDR1 SEHNR, CDR2 FQNEAQ (reference sequence).

There are many counts of this clonotype. This chain links TRBV6-1 with TRBJ1-1; D is possibly TRBD1 (5 bases). The CDR3 has 13 amino acids. V was pared by 5 bases and J by 7 bases, with 14 bases between. Germline-derived CDR1 and CDR2 are MNHNS and SASEGT. CDR3 sequence: CASSTQGRGEAFF. CDR3 DNA: TGTGCCAGCAGTACTCAGGGTAGGGGTGAAGCTTTCTTT.

This clonotype was counted a few times. The CDR3 protein is CASSFPPSWEQFF. The CDR3 bases are TGTGCCAGCAGCTTCCCCCCTAGCTGGGAGCAGTTCTTC. V and J are TRBV5-6 and TRBJ2-1, with D possibly matching TRBD2 (5 bases). Germline loops: CDR1 SGHDT, CDR2 YYEEEE. Trimming stripped 2 bases from V and 10 bases from J, with 13 bases between. The CDR3 is 13 amino acids.

The sample holds many counts of this clonotype. The chain recombines TRBV30 with TRBJ1-4; D is unresolved. This CDR3 contains 12 residues. Trimming removed 4 bases from V and 4 bases from J, with 7 bases in between. Germline loops: CDR1 GTSNPN, CDR2 SVGIG (reference sequence). The CDR3, as DNA: TGTGCCTGGAACGCTCTTAATGAAAAACTGTTTTTT. Its protein product is CAWNALNEKLFF.

There are many counts of this clonotype. The J gene is TRBJ2-7, the V gene TRBV28, with 12 bases fitting TRBD2. The CDR3 extends over 19 amino acids. The V segment lost 8 bases and the J segment 0 bases; nucleotides outside the gene matches: 17. Per germline, CDR1 MDHEN and CDR2 SYDVKM. CDR3 protein: CASARLAGDPGGNSYEQYF. The CDR3 DNA reads as TGTGCCAGCGCCAGACTAGCGGGAGACCCCGGGGGGAACTCCTACGAGCAGTACTTC.

Many counts were recorded for this clonotype. This sequence joins TRBV7-3 and TRBJ2-4; 7 positions agree with TRBD1. The CDR3 runs to 15 residues. Germline CDR1 is SGHTA and CDR2 is FQGTGA. Unmatched junction bases numbered 9, after V lost 5 bases and J lost 5 bases. CDR3 nucleotides: TGTGCCAGCAGCGGCGGCACAGGGGCCCAAAACATTCAGTACTTC. Protein product: CASSGGTGAQNIQYF.

This clonotype occurred a few times. The chain couples TRBV7-2 to TRBJ2-7; 11 bases align to TRBD2. The CDR3 extends over 15 amino acids. V trimming: 0 bases; J trimming: 6 bases; junction bases outside the gene matches: 4. CDR1 and CDR2 from the germline V gene are SGHTA and FQGNSA. CDR3 nucleotides: TGTGCCAGCAGCTTAGCGCTAGCGGGAGGAAGCGAGCAGTACTTC. Its translation: CASSLALAGGSEQYF.

This clonotype was detected ten times or more. The J gene is TRBJ2-5, the V gene TRBV10-3; the match to TRBD1 covers 11 bases. The CDR3 has 14 residues. Trimming cost V 4 bases and J 5 bases; bases outside gene matches: 3. CDR1 ENHRY and CDR2 SYGVKD come from the germline V gene. The CDR3 reads CAISGTGGAETQYF. In DNA, the CDR3 is TGTGCCATCAGTGGGACAGGGGGCGCGGAGACCCAGTACTTC.